These T cell receptor beta chains were read from a single sample in a study of T cells in Graves' hyperthyroidism and ophthalmopathy. TCRdb reanalysed the multiplex PCR reads using MiXCR and keeps one entry per CDR3 protein. Of approximately 570,000 distinct CDR3 sequences listed, roughly 21% were seen once; the top ten hold 47%. The sequenced sample was blood. The receptors derive from a man in his forties with Graves' ophthalmopathy. CDR3s include the opening cysteine and the closing phenylalanine or tryptophan.

v_call: TRBV27; j_call: TRBJ2-3; cdr3_aa: CASSLPGLHTDTQYF
v_call: TRBV6-1; j_call: TRBJ1-1; cdr3_aa: CASTQQAHTEAFF
v_call: TRBV24-1; j_call: TRBJ2-2; cdr3_aa: CATSGWKGLGWDTGELFF
v_call: TRBV20-1; j_call: TRBJ2-1; cdr3_aa: CSARGLAGGPSWNEQFF
v_call: TRBV2; j_call: TRBJ1-2; cdr3_aa: CASSETPSYGYTF
v_call: TRBV30; j_call: TRBJ2-7; cdr3_aa: CAWSGSATGEQYF
v_call: TRBV7-9; j_call: TRBJ2-3; cdr3_aa: CASSRGRDSITDTQYF
v_call: TRBV2; j_call: TRBJ2-4; cdr3_aa: CASSVETSGGLAKNIQYF
v_call: TRBV2; j_call: TRBJ2-7; cdr3_aa: CASNGGDHSYEQYF
v_call: TRBV20-1; j_call: TRBJ2-7; cdr3_aa: CSAGRTSGTTHSQYEQYF
v_call: TRBV6-1; j_call: TRBJ1-2; cdr3_aa: CASTPGQISNYGYTF
v_call: TRBV20-1; j_call: TRBJ2-3; cdr3_aa: CSATPRAGPTDTQYF
v_call: TRBV9; j_call: TRBJ2-7; cdr3_aa: CASSVASSTIMEQYF
v_call: TRBV2; j_call: TRBJ1-2; cdr3_aa: CASSEDRGSHYGYTF
v_call: TRBV6-1; j_call: TRBJ1-5; cdr3_aa: CASSTGRSNQPQHF
v_call: TRBV6-5; j_call: TRBJ2-5; cdr3_aa: CASSYSRLAGTQYF
v_call: TRBV27; j_call: TRBJ2-7; cdr3_aa: CASSFAGPPYEQYF
v_call: TRBV7-9; j_call: TRBJ1-2; cdr3_aa: CASSNGSYGYTF
v_call: TRBV29-1; j_call: TRBJ1-2; cdr3_aa: CSARIPGQGAHLYGYTF
v_call: TRBV12-3/TRBV12-4; j_call: TRBJ2-2; cdr3_aa: CASSLIGAGELFF
v_call: TRBV7-9; j_call: TRBJ1-3; cdr3_aa: CASSHRESGNTIYF
v_call: TRBV28; j_call: TRBJ2-3; cdr3_aa: CASILRGGNTDTQYF
v_call: TRBV19; j_call: TRBJ2-5; cdr3_aa: CASSTQGPGETQYF
v_call: TRBV28; j_call: TRBJ2-1; cdr3_aa: CASSLPHNNEQFF
v_call: TRBV30; j_call: TRBJ1-2; cdr3_aa: CAWRGSGYTF
v_call: TRBV11-1; j_call: TRBJ1-2; cdr3_aa: CASSSGTGAYGYTF
v_call: TRBV7-2; j_call: TRBJ1-5; cdr3_aa: CASSSYQPQHF
v_call: TRBV6-1; j_call: TRBJ1-3; cdr3_aa: CASRETQVRSGNTIYF
v_call: TRBV12-3/TRBV12-4; j_call: TRBJ1-4; cdr3_aa: CASSFPGRFEKLFF
v_call: TRBV11-3; j_call: TRBJ2-1; cdr3_aa: CASSPESGRNEQFF
v_call: TRBV5-1; j_call: TRBJ1-6; cdr3_aa: CASSLQGSSNSPLHF
v_call: TRBV6-1; j_call: TRBJ2-7; cdr3_aa: CASTVSPGQPSYEQYF
v_call: TRBV7-9; j_call: TRBJ2-5; cdr3_aa: CASSSLPEETQYF
v_call: TRBV20-1; j_call: TRBJ1-1; cdr3_aa: CSAKQGTFAHTEAFF
v_call: TRBV29-1; j_call: TRBJ2-7; cdr3_aa: CSALGLAGGGIEQYF
v_call: TRBV20-1; j_call: TRBJ2-3; cdr3_aa: CSARAFTPGDTQYF
v_call: TRBV6-1; j_call: TRBJ2-7; cdr3_aa: CASRLASTGTTYEQYF
v_call: TRBV25-1; j_call: TRBJ2-2; cdr3_aa: CAVRGYTGELFF
v_call: TRBV28; j_call: TRBJ1-2; cdr3_aa: CASSLTGARGGYTF
v_call: TRBV29-1; j_call: TRBJ1-5; cdr3_aa: CSVEGPGNQPQHF
v_call: TRBV28; j_call: TRBJ1-2; cdr3_aa: CASSQIGQGAMGYTF
v_call: TRBV27; j_call: TRBJ2-2; cdr3_aa: CASSLGVLMGAGELFF
v_call: TRBV20-1; j_call: TRBJ2-7; cdr3_aa: CSARGGFSHEQYF
v_call: TRBV7-3; j_call: TRBJ1-4; cdr3_aa: CASSLTEKLFF
v_call: TRBV28; j_call: TRBJ2-1; cdr3_aa: CASSPSRIEQFF
v_call: TRBV24-1; j_call: TRBJ2-1; cdr3_aa: CATSDFWGPGTYKSYNEQFF
v_call: TRBV20-1; j_call: TRBJ1-2; cdr3_aa: CSASIPGTGYTF
v_call: TRBV28; j_call: TRBJ1-2; cdr3_aa: CASSSGLPQYTF
v_call: TRBV3-1; j_call: TRBJ2-7; cdr3_aa: CASSQALAGWAYEQYF
v_call: TRBV20-1; j_call: TRBJ1-5; cdr3_aa: CSARAPRGANSNQPQHF
v_call: TRBV4-3; j_call: TRBJ2-5; cdr3_aa: CASSQDVRAGGRKTQYF